This T cell receptor beta chain was profiled in a study of Ad26.COV2.S vaccination and SARS-CoV-2 variants. The germline gives CDR1 LGHDT, CDR2 YNNKEL (reference sequence). V was clipped by 3 bases and J by 4 bases; unmatched bases: 11. The CDR3 runs to 16 residues. Profiling relied on immunoSEQ multiplex PCR, and the TCRdb table lists in-frame clones only, not all of them. The sample yields 380,000 or so clones, about four fifths seen once. Treatment in this sample: roughly 20 received Ad26.COV2.S at low or high dose, single or two shots; roughly five received placebo; per-sample allocation not given. Samples analyzed were those drawn on day 63 after the first vaccine or placebo injection.

This receptor was identified in a person between 18 and 60 years old who received the Ad26.COV2.S COVID-19 vaccine or a placebo. The source material was peripheral blood, sampled in a trial of Ad26.COV2.S vaccine versus placebo. The chain combines TRBV3-1 (or the pseudogene TRBV3-2) with TRBJ2-7; 8 bases fit TRBD2. The CDR3 is CASSQVSGRAPYEQYF. CDR3 bases: TGTGCCAGCAGCCAGGTGAGCGGGAGAGCACCATACGAGCAGTACTTC.